This TCR beta chain was found in a study of blood T cell repertoires in COVID-19. For the study at large: Acute-phase and convalescent COVID-19 samples originated in the United States, Italy and Spain. The analysed material was cDNA or gDNA that came from T cells, B-cell-depleted T cells, or PBMCs.

As originally analysed: The authors estimated nucleated cell counts from reference gene primer amplification. Measured with immunoSEQ multiplex PCR; TCRdb has only the in-frame clones, and not every one. V and J calls and clone size come straight from that table; D and trimming were deduced from the DNA. The repertoire holds roughly 250,000 clones, with approximately 84% as singletons. Germline values: CDR1 MNHEY, CDR2 SMNVEV (reference sequence). CDR3 length: 13 amino acids. V was shortened by 1 base and J by 8 bases, with 11 bases between the two germline ends. The V call is TRBV27, the J call TRBJ1-2; D gene ambiguous. The specimen sequenced was peripheral blood. The receptor comes from a middle-aged man with acute or convalescent COVID-19. The CDR3 DNA is TGTGCCAGCAGTTTATTCCGGGGTGGAGGCTACACCTTC. Encoded protein: CASSLFRGGGYTF.